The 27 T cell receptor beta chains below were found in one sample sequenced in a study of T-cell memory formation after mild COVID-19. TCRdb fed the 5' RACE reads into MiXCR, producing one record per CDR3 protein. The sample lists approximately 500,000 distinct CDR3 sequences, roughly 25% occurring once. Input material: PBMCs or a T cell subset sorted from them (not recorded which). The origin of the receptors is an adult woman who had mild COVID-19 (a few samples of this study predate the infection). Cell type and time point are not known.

This CDR3 reads CASSSHLGAIYF. CDR3 nucleotides: TGTGCCAGCAGCTCCCACTTAGGTGCCATATATTTT. This chain links TRBV9 with TRBJ1-3; D is ambiguous. The V end was cut by 4 bases, the J end by 11 bases, with 13 bases between. The CDR3 is 12 amino acids. Germline V lookup: CDR1 SGDLS, CDR2 YYNGEE.

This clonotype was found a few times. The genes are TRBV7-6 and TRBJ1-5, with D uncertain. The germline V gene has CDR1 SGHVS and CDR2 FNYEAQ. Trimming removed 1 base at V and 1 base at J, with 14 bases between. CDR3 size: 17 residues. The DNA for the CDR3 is TGTGCCAGCAGCTTAGATAGTAGGGAGTGGAGCAATCAGCCCCAGCATTTT. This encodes CASSLDSREWSNQPQHF.

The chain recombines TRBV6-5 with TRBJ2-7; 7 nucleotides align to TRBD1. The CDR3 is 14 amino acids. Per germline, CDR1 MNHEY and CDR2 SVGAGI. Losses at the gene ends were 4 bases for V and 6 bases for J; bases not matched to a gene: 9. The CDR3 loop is CASSSTGLAREQYF. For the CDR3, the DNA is TGTGCCAGCAGTTCGACAGGGTTAGCGCGCGAGCAGTACTTC.

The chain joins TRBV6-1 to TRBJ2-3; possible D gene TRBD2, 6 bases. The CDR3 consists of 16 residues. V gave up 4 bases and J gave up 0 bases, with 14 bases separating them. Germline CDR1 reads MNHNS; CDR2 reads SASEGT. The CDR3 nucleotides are TGTGCCAGCAGTGGTCCAGCGGGCCTAAGCACAGATACGCAGTATTTT. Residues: CASSGPAGLSTDTQYF.

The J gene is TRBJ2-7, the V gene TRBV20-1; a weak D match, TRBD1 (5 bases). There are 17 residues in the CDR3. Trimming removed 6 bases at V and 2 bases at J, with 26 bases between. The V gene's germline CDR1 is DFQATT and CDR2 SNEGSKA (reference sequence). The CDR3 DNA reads TGCAGTGCCGATCCATTTGGGGCTCCTAAGCCCCCCTACGAGCAGTACTTC. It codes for CSADPFGAPKPPYEQYF.

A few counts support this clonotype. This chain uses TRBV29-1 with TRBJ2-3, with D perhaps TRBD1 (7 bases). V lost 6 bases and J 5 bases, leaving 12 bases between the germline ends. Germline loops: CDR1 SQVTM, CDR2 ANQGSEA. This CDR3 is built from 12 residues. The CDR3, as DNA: TGCAGCGTGGCAGGGGGAGGAGATACGCAGTATTTT. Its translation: CSVAGGGDTQYF.

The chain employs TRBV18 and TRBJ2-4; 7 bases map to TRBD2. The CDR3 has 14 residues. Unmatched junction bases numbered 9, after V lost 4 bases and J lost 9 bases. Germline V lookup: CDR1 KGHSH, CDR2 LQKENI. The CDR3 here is CASSLLADGGIQYF. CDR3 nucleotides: TGTGCCAGCTCACTCCTAGCGGACGGGGGCATTCAGTACTTC.

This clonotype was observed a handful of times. CDR3 sequence: CSVVSTADTGELFF. In DNA form, the CDR3 reads TGCAGCGTTGTATCGACAGCGGACACCGGGGAGCTGTTTTTT. This sequence joins TRBV29-1 and TRBJ2-2, with D perhaps assigned TRBD1 or TRBD2 (5 bases each). V was shortened by 4 bases and J by 3 bases, with 12 bases between the two germline ends. The CDR3 sequence is 14 residues long. Germline lookup yields CDR1 SQVTM and CDR2 ANQGSEA.

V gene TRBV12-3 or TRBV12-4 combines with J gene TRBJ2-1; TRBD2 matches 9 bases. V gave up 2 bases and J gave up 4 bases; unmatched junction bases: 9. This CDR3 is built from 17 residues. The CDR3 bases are TGTGCCAGCAGTTTACTTTGGGGAAGCGGGGGGTACAATGAGCAGTTCTTC. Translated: CASSLLWGSGGYNEQFF.

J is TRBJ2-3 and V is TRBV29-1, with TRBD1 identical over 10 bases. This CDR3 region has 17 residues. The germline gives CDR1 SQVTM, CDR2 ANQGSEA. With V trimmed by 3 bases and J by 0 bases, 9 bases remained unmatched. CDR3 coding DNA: TGCAGCGTTGATAGACAGGGGGCGCTCCCTAGCACAGATACGCAGTATTTT. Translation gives CSVDRQGALPSTDTQYF.

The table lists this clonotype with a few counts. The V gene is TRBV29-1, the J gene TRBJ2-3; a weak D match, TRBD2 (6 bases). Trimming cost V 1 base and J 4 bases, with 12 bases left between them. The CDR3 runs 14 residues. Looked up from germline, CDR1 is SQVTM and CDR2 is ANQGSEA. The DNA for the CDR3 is TGCAGCGTTGAAGGGATCAGGGAGGCAGATACGCAGTATTTT. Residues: CSVEGIREADTQYF.

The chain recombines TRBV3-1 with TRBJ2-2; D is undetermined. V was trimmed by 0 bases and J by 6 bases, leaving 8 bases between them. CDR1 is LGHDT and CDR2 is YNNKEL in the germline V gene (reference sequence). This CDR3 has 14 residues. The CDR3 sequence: CASSQDLDPGELFF. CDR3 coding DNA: TGTGCCAGCAGCCAAGATCTAGATCCCGGGGAGCTGTTTTTT.

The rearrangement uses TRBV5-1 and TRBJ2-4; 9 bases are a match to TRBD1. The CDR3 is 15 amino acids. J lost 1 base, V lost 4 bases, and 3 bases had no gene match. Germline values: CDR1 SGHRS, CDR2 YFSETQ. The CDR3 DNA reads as TGCGCCAGCAGCACCGGACAGGGGGCCAAAAACATTCAGTACTTC. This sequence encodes CASSTGQGAKNIQYF.

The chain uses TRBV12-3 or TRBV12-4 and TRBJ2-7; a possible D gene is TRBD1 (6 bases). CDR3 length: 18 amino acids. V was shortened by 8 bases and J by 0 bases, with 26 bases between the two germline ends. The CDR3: CASFSSRGNRVNSYEQYF. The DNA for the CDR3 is TGTGCCAGCTTCTCCTCCAGGGGCAACAGGGTAAACTCCTACGAGCAGTACTTC.

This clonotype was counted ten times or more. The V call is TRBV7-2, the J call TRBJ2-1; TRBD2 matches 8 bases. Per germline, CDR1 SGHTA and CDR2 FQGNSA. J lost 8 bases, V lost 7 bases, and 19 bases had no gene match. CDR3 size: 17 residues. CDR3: CASTPSVRGGPAHEQFF. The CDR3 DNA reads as TGTGCCAGCACCCCCTCGGTTCGCGGGGGGCCCGCCCATGAGCAGTTCTTC.

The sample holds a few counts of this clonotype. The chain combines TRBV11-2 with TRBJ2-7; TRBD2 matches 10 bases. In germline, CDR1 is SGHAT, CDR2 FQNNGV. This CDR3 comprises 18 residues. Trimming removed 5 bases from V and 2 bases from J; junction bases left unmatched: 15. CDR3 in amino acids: CASSRSRFLAGATYEQYF. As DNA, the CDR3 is TGTGCCAGCAGCCGAAGTAGGTTCCTAGCGGGGGCGACCTACGAGCAGTACTTC.

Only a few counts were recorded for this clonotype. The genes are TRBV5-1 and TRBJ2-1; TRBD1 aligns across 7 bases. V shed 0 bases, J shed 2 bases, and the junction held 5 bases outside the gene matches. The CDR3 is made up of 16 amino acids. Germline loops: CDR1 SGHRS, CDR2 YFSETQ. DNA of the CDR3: TGCGCCAGCAGCTTGGCGGACAGGAGGACCTACAATGAGCAGTTCTTC. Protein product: CASSLADRRTYNEQFF.

CDR3 nucleotide sequence: TGTGCCAGCAGCCCACGCAGGGGCGGGAGGGGTGGCTACACCTTC. This gives the protein CASSPRRGGRGGYTF. This sequence joins TRBV14 and TRBJ1-2; D might be TRBD1 (6 bases). V lost 4 bases and J lost 7, with 19 bases in between. Germline values: CDR1 SGHDN, CDR2 FVKESK. The CDR3 spans 15 residues.

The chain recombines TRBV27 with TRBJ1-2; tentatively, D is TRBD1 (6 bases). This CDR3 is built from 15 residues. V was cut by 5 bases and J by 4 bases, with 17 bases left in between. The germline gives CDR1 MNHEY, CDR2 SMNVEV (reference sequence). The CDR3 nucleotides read TGTGCCAGCAGTCCACTGGGACAAGAAGGCTATGGCTACACCTTC. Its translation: CASSPLGQEGYGYTF.

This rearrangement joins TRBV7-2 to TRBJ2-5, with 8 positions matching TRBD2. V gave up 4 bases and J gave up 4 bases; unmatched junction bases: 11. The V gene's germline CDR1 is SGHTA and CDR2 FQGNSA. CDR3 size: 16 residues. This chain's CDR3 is CASSYRERAGGETQYF. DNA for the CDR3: TGTGCCAGCAGCTACCGCGAGCGGGCGGGGGGAGAGACCCAGTACTTC.

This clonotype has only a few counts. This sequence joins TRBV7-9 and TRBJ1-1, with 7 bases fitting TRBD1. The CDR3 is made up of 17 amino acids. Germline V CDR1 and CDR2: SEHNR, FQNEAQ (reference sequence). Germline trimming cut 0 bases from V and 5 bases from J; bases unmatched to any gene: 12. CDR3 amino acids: CASSLADGGRGGTEAFF. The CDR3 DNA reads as TGTGCCAGCAGCTTAGCGGACGGTGGCAGGGGGGGTACTGAAGCTTTCTTT.

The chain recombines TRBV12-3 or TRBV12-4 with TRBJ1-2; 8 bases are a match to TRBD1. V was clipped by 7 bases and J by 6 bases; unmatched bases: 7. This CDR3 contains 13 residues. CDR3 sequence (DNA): TGTGCCAGCACCGGGACAGGATCTCATGGCTACACCTTC. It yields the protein CASTGTGSHGYTF.

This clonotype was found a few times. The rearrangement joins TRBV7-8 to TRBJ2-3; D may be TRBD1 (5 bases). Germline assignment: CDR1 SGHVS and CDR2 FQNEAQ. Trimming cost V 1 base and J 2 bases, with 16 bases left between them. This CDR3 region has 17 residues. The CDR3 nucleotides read TGTGCCAGCAGCTTAGAGCCAACAGGAGTCGACACAGATACGCAGTATTTT. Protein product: CASSLEPTGVDTDTQYF.

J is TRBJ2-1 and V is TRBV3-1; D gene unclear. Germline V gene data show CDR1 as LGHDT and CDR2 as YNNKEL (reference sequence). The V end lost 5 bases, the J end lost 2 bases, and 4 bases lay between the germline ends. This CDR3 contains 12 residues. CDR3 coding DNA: TGTGCCAGCAGCTACACCTACAATGAGCAGTTCTTC. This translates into CASSYTYNEQFF.

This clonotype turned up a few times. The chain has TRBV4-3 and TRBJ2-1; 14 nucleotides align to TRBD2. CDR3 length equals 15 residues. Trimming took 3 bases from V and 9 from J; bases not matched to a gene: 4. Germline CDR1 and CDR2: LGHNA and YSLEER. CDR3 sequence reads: CASSHRGTSGGEQFF. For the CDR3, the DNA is TGCGCCAGCAGCCACCGGGGGACTAGCGGGGGTGAGCAGTTCTTC.

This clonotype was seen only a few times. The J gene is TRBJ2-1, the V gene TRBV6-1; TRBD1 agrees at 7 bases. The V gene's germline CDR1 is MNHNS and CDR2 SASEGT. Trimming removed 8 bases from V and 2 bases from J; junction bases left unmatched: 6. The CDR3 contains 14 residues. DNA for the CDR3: TGTGCCAGCCTTGAGGGGGCGGCCTACAATGAGCAGTTCTTC. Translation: CASLEGAAYNEQFF.

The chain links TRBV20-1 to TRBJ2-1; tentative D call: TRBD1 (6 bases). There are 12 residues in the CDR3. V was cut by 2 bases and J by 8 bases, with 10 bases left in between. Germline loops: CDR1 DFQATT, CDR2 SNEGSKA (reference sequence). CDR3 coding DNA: TGCAGTGCTAGAAGCAGGGGCTATGAGCAGTTCTTC. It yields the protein CSARSRGYEQFF.